These T cell receptor beta chains were read from a single sample in a study of T cell repertoires in cytomegalovirus infection. TCRdb re-derived calls from the reads in MiXCR, one entry per CDR3 protein. The data show about 260,000 distinct CDR3 sequences, over 8% seen once. The sequenced sample was PBMCs. These receptors were taken from a human donor in good health (CMV status not recorded). Some clones in this sample may be carry-over from other donors' samples. Both conserved end residues are part of each CDR3. A D gene is named only where the DNA matches it firmly. Not all rows give a size; the values are once, few, many and, for expanded clones, a class.

v_call	d_call	clone_size	j_call	cdr3_aa	cdr3_nt
TRBV7-2	TRBD1	many	TRBJ1-3	CASSVSLTGGAGGNTIYF	TGTGCCAGCAGCGTCTCCCTGACAGGGGGCGCAGGTGGAAACACCATATATTTT
TRBV20-1	.	.	TRBJ2-7	CSASDRYEQYF	TGCAGTGCCTCAGACAGATACGAGCAGTACTTC
TRBV30	.	.	TRBJ2-2	CAWSSAHTGELFF	TGTGCCTGGAGTTCGGCACACACCGGGGAGCTGTTTTTT
TRBV5-1	TRBD1	.	TRBJ1-2	CASSQVQGKTNYGYTF	TGCGCCAGCAGCCAAGTACAGGGGAAGACTAACTATGGCTACACCTTC
TRBV6-2/TRBV6-3	TRBD1	many	TRBJ1-5	CASRRQGGNQPQHF	TGTGCCAGCAGGAGACAGGGCGGCAATCAGCCCCAGCATTTT
TRBV11-3	TRBD1	.	TRBJ1-3	CASSPTGTGKMNTIYF	TGTGCCAGCAGCCCAACCGGGACAGGAAAAATGAACACCATATATTTT
TRBV7-2	TRBD1	many	TRBJ1-2	CASSPRAGQQGGYTF	TGTGCCAGCAGCCCTAGGGCGGGACAGCAGGGTGGCTACACCTTC
TRBV7-2	TRBD2	few	TRBJ2-7	CASSPGMGSGRDSYEQYF	TGTGCCAGCAGCCCGGGTATGGGTAGCGGGAGGGACTCCTACGAGCAGTACTTC
TRBV20-1	.	few	TRBJ1-5	CSAQAVGRFNQPQHF	TGCAGTGCCCAGGCGGTCGGCCGATTCAATCAGCCCCAGCATTTT
TRBV20-1	TRBD1	.	TRBJ1-2	CSARETGPRGYTF	TGCAGTGCTAGAGAGACAGGGCCTCGGGGCTACACCTTC
TRBV5-1	.	many	TRBJ1-4	CASSPALTWVGTNEKLFF	TGCGCCAGCAGCCCGGCCCTGACGTGGGTGGGAACTAATGAAAAACTGTTTTTT
TRBV2	.	many	TRBJ2-4	CASSEYIQYF	TGTGCCAGCAGTGAATACATTCAGTACTTC
TRBV2	.	many	TRBJ2-2	CASSEIRGTTGELFF	TGTGCCAGCAGTGAAATCAGGGGCACGACCGGGGAGCTGTTTTTT
TRBV7-2	TRBD2	many	TRBJ2-7	CASRLATSGGPYEQYF	TGTGCCAGCAGGTTGGCGACTAGCGGGGGTCCCTACGAGCAGTACTTC
TRBV7-2	TRBD2	.	TRBJ2-1	CASSLIGTSGGPGEQFF	TGTGCCAGCAGCTTGATCGGGACTAGCGGGGGACCAGGGGAGCAGTTCTTC
TRBV24-1	.	.	TRBJ2-3	CATSDLLGASTDTQYF	TGTGCCACCAGTGATCTTTTGGGGGCTAGCACCGATACGCAGTATTTT
TRBV7-9	.	many	TRBJ2-1	CASSVSFEQFF	TGTGCCAGCAGCGTGTCCTTTGAGCAGTTCTTC
TRBV7-9	.	.	TRBJ2-5	CASSLNSAAQETQYF	TGTGCCAGCAGCTTAAACTCGGCAGCCCAAGAGACCCAGTACTTC
TRBV13	.	few	TRBJ2-7	CASSQTRSWGFGEQYF	TGTGCCAGCAGCCAAACAAGGTCGTGGGGGTTCGGGGAGCAGTACTTC
TRBV29-1	.	many	TRBJ2-7	CSVLTPDYEQYF	TGCAGCGTTCTGACCCCAGACTACGAGCAGTACTTC
TRBV2	.	many	TRBJ2-5	CASKRTGPAREETQYF	TGTGCCAGCAAAAGAACAGGCCCAGCTCGGGAAGAGACCCAGTACTTC
TRBV19	.	.	TRBJ1-5	CASTVAGNSNQPQHF	TGTGCCAGTACGGTAGCGGGAAATAGCAATCAGCCCCAGCATTTT
TRBV28	TRBD1	.	TRBJ1-2	CASSLENRGSFGYTF	TGTGCCAGCAGTTTAGAGAACAGGGGCAGCTTTGGCTACACCTTC
TRBV11-3	.	.	TRBJ2-2	CASSLGEVGAHTGELFF	TGTGCCAGCAGCTTAGGGGAGGTGGGAGCCCACACCGGGGAGCTGTTTTTT
TRBV5-4	.	many	TRBJ1-2	CASSLVRDSRPYGYTF	TGTGCCAGCAGCTTGGTTCGAGACAGCCGTCCCTATGGCTACACCTTC
TRBV7-9	.	few	TRBJ2-7	CASSPRAGTGSYEQYF	TGTGCCAGCAGCCCGAGGGCAGGGACGGGGTCCTACGAGCAGTACTTC
TRBV5-5	.	few	TRBJ1-2	CASSLQYGYTF	TGTGCCAGCAGCCTTCAATATGGCTACACCTTC
TRBV7-8	TRBD1	many	TRBJ1-1	CASTPGQGSYVNTEAFF	TGTGCCAGCACACCGGGACAGGGGTCCTACGTGAACACTGAAGCTTTCTTT
TRBV19	TRBD2	many	TRBJ2-3	CASRKRGATDTQYF	TGTGCCAGTAGGAAGCGGGGGGCCACAGATACGCAGTATTTT
TRBV6-6	TRBD1	many	TRBJ1-2	CASSLNRPGQGQSNYGYTF	TGTGCCAGCAGTTTAAACAGACCGGGACAGGGTCAATCTAACTATGGCTACACCTTC
TRBV7-2	TRBD1	many	TRBJ1-5	CASSPTGESYQPQHF	TGTGCCAGCAGCCCGACAGGGGAAAGTTATCAGCCCCAGCATTTT
TRBV2	.	many	TRBJ1-2	CASTEGDNYGYTF	TGTGCCAGCACCGAAGGAGATAACTATGGCTACACCTTC
TRBV7-2	.	many	TRBJ2-7	CASSSRVSYEQYF	TGTGCCAGCAGCTCCAGGGTTTCCTACGAGCAGTACTTC
TRBV7-2	.	many	TRBJ2-3	CASQRDSTDTQYF	TGTGCCAGCCAACGAGACAGCACAGATACGCAGTATTTT
TRBV29-1	.	many	TRBJ1-6	CSVKTGVLENSPLHF	TGCAGCGTTAAAACGGGAGTTCTGGAGAATTCACCCCTCCACTTT
TRBV7-8	TRBD2	many	TRBJ2-1	CASSAGVDEQFF	TGTGCCAGCAGCGCGGGGGTTGATGAGCAGTTCTTC
TRBV20-1	.	.	TRBJ1-1	CSASSSSDTEAFF	TGCAGTGCTAGCAGCTCCTCAGACACTGAAGCTTTCTTT
TRBV7-8	TRBD2	many	TRBJ2-7	CASSLAVSLAGVYEQYF	TGTGCCAGCAGCTTAGCGGTGTCACTAGCGGGGGTCTACGAGCAGTACTTC
TRBV6-2/TRBV6-3	.	many	TRBJ1-1	CASSYGRYHTEAFF	TGTGCCAGCAGTTACGGGCGCTACCACACTGAAGCTTTCTTT
TRBV7-2	.	many	TRBJ1-2	CASSFGAGNYGYTF	TGTGCCAGCAGCTTTGGGGCAGGGAACTATGGCTACACCTTC
TRBV11-2	TRBD2	many	TRBJ2-1	CASTPGGLAGGGAYNEQFF	TGTGCCAGCACCCCAGGTGGGCTAGCGGGAGGTGGAGCCTACAATGAGCAGTTCTTC
TRBV5-1	.	few	TRBJ2-1	CASSLVLENNEQFF	TGCGCCAGCAGCTTGGTGCTAGAGAACAATGAGCAGTTCTTC
TRBV6-2/TRBV6-3	TRBD2	few	TRBJ2-4	CASSYSRSRLADLNIQYF	TGTGCCAGCAGTTACTCACGGTCCAGACTAGCGGACTTAAACATTCAGTACTTC
TRBV12-3/TRBV12-4	.	.	TRBJ1-2	CASRPGQKNNYGYTF	TGTGCCAGCAGGCCAGGACAGAAAAATAACTATGGCTACACCTTC
TRBV19	.	.	TRBJ2-2	CASSTQMAGELFF	TGTGCCAGTAGTACCCAGATGGCCGGGGAGCTGTTTTTT
TRBV7-2	TRBD2	many	TRBJ2-1	CASSFQSGGNNEQFF	TGTGCCAGCAGCTTTCAGAGCGGGGGAAACAATGAGCAGTTCTTC
TRBV20-1	TRBD1	many	TRBJ1-5	CSARPGTGTNQPQHF	TGCAGTGCTAGACCCGGGACAGGGACAAATCAGCCCCAGCATTTT
TRBV6-2/TRBV6-3	.	.	TRBJ1-5	CASSLPGPPMTQHF	TGTGCCAGCAGCCTTCCGGGACCACCGATGACCCAGCATTTT
TRBV7-2	TRBD2	many	TRBJ2-3	CASSLRREKGQYF	TGTGCCAGCAGCTTAAGGCGGGAGAAGGGGCAGTATTTT
TRBV7-2	.	many	TRBJ2-4	CASSFAGIKNIQYF	TGTGCCAGCAGCTTTGCGGGGATCAAAAACATTCAGTACTTC
TRBV2	TRBD1	many	TRBJ1-5	CASSALVTGGGQPQHF	TGTGCCAGCAGCGCTCTCGTAACAGGGGGCGGTCAGCCCCAGCATTTT
TRBV19	.	.	TRBJ1-1	CASSIYRVNTEAFF	TGTGCCAGTAGTATATACCGGGTGAACACTGAAGCTTTCTTT
TRBV12-3/TRBV12-4	.	many	TRBJ1-1	CASTPDIPNTEAFF	TGTGCCAGCACCCCCGACATACCGAACACTGAAGCTTTCTTT
TRBV20-1	TRBD1	many	TRBJ1-1	CSARDLDRGLGMNTEAFF	TGCAGTGCTAGAGATCTTGACAGGGGGCTCGGAATGAACACTGAAGCTTTCTTT
TRBV4-3	TRBD1	many	TRBJ1-2	CASSINRGTNYGYTF	TGCGCCAGCAGCATTAACAGGGGGACCAACTATGGCTACACCTTC
TRBV7-9	TRBD2	many	TRBJ2-5	CASSLGAGGPEETQYF	TGTGCCAGCAGCTTAGGCGCGGGAGGGCCGGAGGAGACCCAGTACTTC
TRBV5-1	.	once	TRBJ1-2	CASSLGELTGSGYTF	TGCGCCAGCAGCTTGGGGGAATTGACAGGATCTGGCTACACCTTC
TRBV7-2	.	many	TRBJ2-7	CASSLGDARGYEQYF	TGTGCCAGCAGCTTAGGGGACGCGAGGGGCTACGAGCAGTACTTC
TRBV14	.	many	TRBJ1-2	CASSQTDYGYTF	TGTGCCAGCAGCCAAACGGACTATGGCTACACCTTC